This TCR beta chain was retrieved from a study of shared clonotypes between healthy human individuals. This CDR3 contains 13 residues. The V and J ends lost 1 base and 2 bases respectively, with 5 bases between them. Germline CDR1 reads PRHDT; CDR2 reads FYEKMQ (reference sequence). Note on this clone: The same CDR3 arises from other DNA sequences in this sample as well.

Some clones are missing from TCRdb's copy, which holds only in-frame ones; the method was immunoSEQ multiplex PCR. The sample has about 1 million clones; about 77% are singletons. The TCR originated in a man aged 18 to 35 in good health. The specimen sequenced was memory CD4+ T cells sorted from blood. Stated subset: CD45RA-negative fraction. The genes are TRBV13 and TRBJ2-5; no definite D call. The CDR3 sequence: CASSLVRQETQYF. For the CDR3, the DNA is TGTGCCAGCAGCTTAGTTCGGCAAGAGACCCAGTACTTC.